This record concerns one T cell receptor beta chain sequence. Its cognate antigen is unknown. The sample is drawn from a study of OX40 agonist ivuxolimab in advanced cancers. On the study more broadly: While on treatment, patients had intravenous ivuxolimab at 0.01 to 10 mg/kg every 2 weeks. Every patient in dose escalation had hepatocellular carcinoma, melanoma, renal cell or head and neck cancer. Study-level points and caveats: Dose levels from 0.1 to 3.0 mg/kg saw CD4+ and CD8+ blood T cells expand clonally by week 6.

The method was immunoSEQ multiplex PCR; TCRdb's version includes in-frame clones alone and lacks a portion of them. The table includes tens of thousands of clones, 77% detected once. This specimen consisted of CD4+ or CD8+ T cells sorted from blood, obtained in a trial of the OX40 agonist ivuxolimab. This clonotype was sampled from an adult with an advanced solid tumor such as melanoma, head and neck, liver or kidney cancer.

The CDR3 is CASSLGWAGGELKQYF. CDR3 in DNA: TGTGCCAGCAGCTTAGGATGGGCGGGAGGGGAACTCAAGCAGTACTTC. J is TRBJ2-7 and V is TRBV7-9, with 9 bases matching TRBD2. V dropped 1 base and J dropped 8; count of bases not matched to a gene: 12. This CDR3 region has 16 residues. CDR1 is SEHNR and CDR2 is FQNEAQ in the germline V gene (reference sequence).